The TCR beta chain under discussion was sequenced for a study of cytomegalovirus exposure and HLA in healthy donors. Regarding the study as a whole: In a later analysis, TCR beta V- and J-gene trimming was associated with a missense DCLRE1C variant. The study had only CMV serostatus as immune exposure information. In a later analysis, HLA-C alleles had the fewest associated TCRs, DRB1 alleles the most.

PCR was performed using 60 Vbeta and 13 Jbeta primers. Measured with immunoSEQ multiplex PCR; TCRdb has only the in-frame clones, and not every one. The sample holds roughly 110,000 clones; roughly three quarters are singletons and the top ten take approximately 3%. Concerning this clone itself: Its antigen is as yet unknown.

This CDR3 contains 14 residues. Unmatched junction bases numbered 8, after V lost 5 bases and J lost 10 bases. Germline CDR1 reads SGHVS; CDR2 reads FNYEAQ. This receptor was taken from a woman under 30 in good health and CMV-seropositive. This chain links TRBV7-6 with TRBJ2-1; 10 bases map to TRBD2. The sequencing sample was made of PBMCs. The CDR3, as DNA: TGTGCCAGCAGCCCCAGACTAGCGGGTAGCGAGCAGTTCTTC. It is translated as CASSPRLAGSEQFF.